These 8 T cell receptor beta chains share one sample of origin, sequenced in a study of T cell repertoires in cytomegalovirus infection. TCRdb used MiXCR to reprocess the reads, holding one entry per CDR3 protein. The data contain fewer than 1,000,000 distinct CDR3 sequences, around 32% of them singletons. These receptors lack a known antigen. The specimen was cultured CD8+ T cells from PBMCs, collected from culture after CMV antigen stimulation. Source of these receptors: a human donor in good health (CMV status not recorded). Some clones in this sample may be carry-over from other donors' samples.

This clonotype was recorded many times. This sequence joins TRBV7-3 and TRBJ2-2; the D gene is possibly TRBD2 (7 bases). The CDR3 runs 14 residues. Germline V gene sequence: CDR1 SGHTA, CDR2 FQGTGA. Trimming cost V 0 bases and J 6 bases, with 8 bases left between them. CDR3 amino acids: CASSLTGGAGELFF. CDR3 nucleotide sequence: TGTGCCAGCAGCTTAACAGGGGGGGCCGGGGAGCTGTTTTTT.

The chain employs TRBV7-2 and TRBJ2-3; 9 bases align to TRBD2. V shed 8 bases, J shed 0 bases, and the junction held 6 bases outside the gene matches. This CDR3 contains 15 residues. Germline CDR1 SGHTA, CDR2 FQGNSA. The CDR3 here is CASGSGGYSTDTQYF. In DNA form, the CDR3 reads TGTGCCAGCGGCAGCGGGGGGTATAGCACAGATACGCAGTATTTT.

In this sample, this clonotype turned up a few times. The chain carries TRBV6-6 and TRBJ2-1; D might be TRBD1 (5 bases). The CDR3 spans 12 residues. The V and J ends lost 2 bases and 8 bases respectively, with 7 bases between them. Germline-derived CDR1 and CDR2 are MNHNY and SVGAGI (reference sequence). The CDR3 DNA reads as TGTGCCAGCAGTTACCTAGGGGATGAGCAGTTCTTC. Encoded protein: CASSYLGDEQFF.

The V gene is TRBV5-1, the J gene TRBJ1-1, with TRBD1 as a possible D gene (6 bases). The ends were cut back, 4 bases at V and 7 bases at J, with 14 bases in the middle. The CDR3 sequence is 13 residues long. Germline CDR1 reads SGHRS; CDR2 reads YFSETQ. This CDR3 reads CASSVSTGREAFF. In DNA, the CDR3 is TGCGCCAGCAGCGTCTCGACAGGACGTGAAGCTTTCTTT.

A note on this clonotype: Its ends do not fully match the called genes, so a read error is possible. The genes are TRBV28 and TRBJ2-5, with 9 bases lining up with TRBD2. Looked up from germline, CDR1 is MDHEN and CDR2 is SYDVKM. The CDR3 length is 14 residues. In DNA form, the CDR3 reads TGTGTCAGCGACAGTAGCGGGGGTTTCGAGACCCAGTACTTC. It codes for CVSDSSGGFETQYF. Together with reference TRBV28 and TRBJ2-5, the CDR3 gives the full variable domain: DVKVTQSSRYLVKRTGEKVFLECVQDMDHENMFWYRQDPGLGLRLIYFSYDVKMKEKGDIPEGYSVSREKKERFSLILESASTNQTSMYLCVSDSSGGFETQYFGPGTRLLVL.

This sequence joins TRBV4-1 and TRBJ2-1; 9 bases align to TRBD1. This CDR3 comprises 14 residues. Trimming removed 2 bases from V and 8 bases from J; junction bases left unmatched: 4. Germline loops: CDR1 MGHRA, CDR2 YSYEKL. CDR3 amino acids: CASSQRQGEDEQFF. CDR3 sequence (DNA): TGCGCCAGCAGCCAAAGACAGGGGGAGGATGAGCAGTTCTTC.

This clonotype was picked up one time. J is TRBJ2-6 and V is TRBV27; D not resolved. From germline, CDR1 is MNHEY and CDR2 SMNVEV (reference sequence). V lost 6 bases and J 0 bases, leaving 9 bases between the germline ends. The CDR3 covers 15 residues. The CDR3 region is CASRVGISGANVLTF. Written as DNA, the CDR3 is TGTGCCAGCAGGGTCGGAATCTCTGGGGCCAACGTCCTGACTTTC.

This clonotype was seen a handful of times. This chain links TRBV7-9 with TRBJ1-2; D possibly corresponds to TRBD1 (5 bases). This CDR3 has 15 amino acids. The germline V and J ends were trimmed by 2 bases and 2 bases, with 12 bases remaining between them. The germline V gene encodes CDR1 SEHNR and CDR2 FQNEAQ (reference sequence). As DNA, the CDR3 is TGTGCCAGCAGCTTAAGGGGCAGCCCCAACTATGGCTACACCTTC. Encoded protein: CASSLRGSPNYGYTF.